This record covers a single TCR beta chain. Its antigen is currently unknown. The method was immunoSEQ multiplex PCR; TCRdb's version includes in-frame clones alone and lacks a portion of them. This sample yields 100,000 or so clones, of which just over 85% are seen a single time; around 5.9% belongs to the top ten. The source of the sample is a study of T cell responses to AZD1222 COVID-19 vaccine. Whole-study results and caveats: Epitopes outside B.1.351 and B.1.1.7 mutated regions reportedly drew nearly half of spike TCRs.

Between the trimmed V and J ends, which lost 8 bases and 4 bases, there was a span of 17 bases. Germline assignment: CDR1 MNHEY and CDR2 SVGAGI. The CDR3 is 15 residues long. The rearrangement uses TRBV6-5 and TRBJ2-2; D might be TRBD1 (7 bases). This receptor was taken from an adult in good health. The material was peripheral blood, obtained on day 0 of AZD1222 vaccination. CDR3 nucleotides: TGTGCCAGCCGACGGAGGGGGCGCGTCACCGGGGAGCTGTTTTTT. Amino acid sequence: CASRRRGRVTGELFF.